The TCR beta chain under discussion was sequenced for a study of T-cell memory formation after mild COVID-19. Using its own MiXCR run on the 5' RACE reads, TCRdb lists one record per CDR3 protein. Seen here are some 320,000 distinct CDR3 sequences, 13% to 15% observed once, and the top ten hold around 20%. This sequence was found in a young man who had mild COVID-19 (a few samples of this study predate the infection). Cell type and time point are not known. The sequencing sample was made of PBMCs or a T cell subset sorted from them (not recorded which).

CDR3 protein: CASSLIDTEAFF. In DNA, the CDR3 is TGTGCCAGCAGCTTGATCGACACTGAAGCTTTCTTT. The gene calls are TRBV7-9 and TRBJ1-1; no firm D call. Germline CDR1 reads SEHNR; CDR2 reads FQNEAQ (reference sequence). This CDR3 has 12 amino acids. The ends were cut back, 3 bases at V and 3 bases at J, with 5 bases in the middle.